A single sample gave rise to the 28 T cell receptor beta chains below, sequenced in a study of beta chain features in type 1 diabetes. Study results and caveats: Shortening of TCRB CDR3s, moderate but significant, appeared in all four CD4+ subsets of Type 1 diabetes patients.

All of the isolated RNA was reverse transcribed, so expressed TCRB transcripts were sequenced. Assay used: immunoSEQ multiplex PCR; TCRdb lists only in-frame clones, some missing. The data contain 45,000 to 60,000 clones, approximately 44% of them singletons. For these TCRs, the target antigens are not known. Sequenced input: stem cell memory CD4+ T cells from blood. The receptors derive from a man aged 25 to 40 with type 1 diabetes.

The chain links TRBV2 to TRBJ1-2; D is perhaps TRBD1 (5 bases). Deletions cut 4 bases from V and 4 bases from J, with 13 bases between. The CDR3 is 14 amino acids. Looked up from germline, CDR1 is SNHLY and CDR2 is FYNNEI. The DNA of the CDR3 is TGTGCCAGCAGTGGTCAGGGTCCAAGCTATGGCTACACCTTC. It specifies CASSGQGPSYGYTF.

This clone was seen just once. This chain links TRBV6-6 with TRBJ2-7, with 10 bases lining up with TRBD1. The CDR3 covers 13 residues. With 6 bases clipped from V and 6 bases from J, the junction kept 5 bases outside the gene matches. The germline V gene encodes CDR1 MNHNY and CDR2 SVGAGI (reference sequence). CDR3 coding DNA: TGTGCCAGCAGCGGGGACAGGGGTGGCGAGCAGTACTTC. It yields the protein CASSGDRGGEQYF.

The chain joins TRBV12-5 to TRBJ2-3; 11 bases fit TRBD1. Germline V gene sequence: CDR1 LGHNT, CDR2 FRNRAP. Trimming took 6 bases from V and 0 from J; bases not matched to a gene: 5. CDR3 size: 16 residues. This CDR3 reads CASGRGQGASTDTQYF. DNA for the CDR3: TGTGCTAGTGGCCGAGGACAGGGGGCTAGCACAGATACGCAGTATTTT.

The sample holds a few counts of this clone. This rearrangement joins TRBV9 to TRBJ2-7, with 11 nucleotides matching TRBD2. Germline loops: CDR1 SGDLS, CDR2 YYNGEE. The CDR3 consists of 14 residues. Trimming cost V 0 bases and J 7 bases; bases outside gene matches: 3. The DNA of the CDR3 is TGTGCCAGCAGCGTAGGGGCTAGCGGGAGGGAGCAGTACTTC. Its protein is CASSVGASGREQYF.

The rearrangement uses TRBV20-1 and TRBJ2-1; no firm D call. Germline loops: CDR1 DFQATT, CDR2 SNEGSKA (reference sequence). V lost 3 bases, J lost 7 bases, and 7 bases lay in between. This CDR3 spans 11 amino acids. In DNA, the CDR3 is TGCAGTGCTAGTCGGGTGAATGAGCAGTTCTTC. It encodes CSASRVNEQFF.

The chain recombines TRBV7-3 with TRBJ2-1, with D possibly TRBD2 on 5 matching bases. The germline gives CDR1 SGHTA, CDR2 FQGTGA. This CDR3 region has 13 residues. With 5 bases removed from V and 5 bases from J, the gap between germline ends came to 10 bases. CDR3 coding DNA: TGTGCCAGCAGCCGGAGCGGTAACAATGAGCAGTTCTTC. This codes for CASSRSGNNEQFF.

The CDR3 is CASSSAGGGDTQYF. The CDR3 bases are TGTGCCAGCAGCTCAGCGGGAGGTGGAGATACGCAGTATTTT. This sequence joins TRBV5-4 and TRBJ2-3; TRBD2 matches at 9 bases. This CDR3 is 14 amino acids long. Germline CDR1 reads SGHNT; CDR2 reads YYREEE (reference sequence). Trimming cost V 3 bases and J 5 bases; bases outside gene matches: 4.

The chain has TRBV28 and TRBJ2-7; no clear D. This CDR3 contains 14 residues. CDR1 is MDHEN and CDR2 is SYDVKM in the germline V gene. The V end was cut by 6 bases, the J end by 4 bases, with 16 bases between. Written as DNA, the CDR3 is TGTGCCAGCAGGCTCCCAGGAACAGCTTACGAGCAGTACTTC. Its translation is CASRLPGTAYEQYF. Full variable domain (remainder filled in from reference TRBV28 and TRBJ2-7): DVKVTQSSRYLVKRTGEKVFLECVQDMDHENMFWYRQDPGLGLRLIYFSYDVKMKEKGDIPEGYSVSREKKERFSLILESASTNQTSMYLCASRLPGTAYEQYFGPGTRLTVT.

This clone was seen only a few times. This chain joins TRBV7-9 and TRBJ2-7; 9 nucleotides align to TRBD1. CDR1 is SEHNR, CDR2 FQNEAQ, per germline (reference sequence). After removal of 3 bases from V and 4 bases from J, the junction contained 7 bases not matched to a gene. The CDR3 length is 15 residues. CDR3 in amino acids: CASSLFGTGIYEQYF. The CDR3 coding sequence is TGTGCCAGCAGCTTGTTTGGGACAGGGATTTACGAGCAGTACTTC. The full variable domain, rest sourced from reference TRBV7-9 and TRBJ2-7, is DTGVSQNPRHKITKRGQNVTFRCDPISEHNRLYWYRQTLGQGPEFLTYFQNEAQLEKSRLLSDRFSAERPKGSFSTLEIQRTEQGDSAMYLCASSLFGTGIYEQYFGPGTRLTVT.

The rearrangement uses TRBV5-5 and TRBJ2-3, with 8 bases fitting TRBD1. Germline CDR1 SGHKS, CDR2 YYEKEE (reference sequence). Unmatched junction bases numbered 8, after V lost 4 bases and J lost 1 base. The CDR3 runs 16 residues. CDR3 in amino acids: CASSRVPGQGTDTQYF. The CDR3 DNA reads TGTGCCAGCAGCCGAGTACCGGGACAGGGCACAGATACGCAGTATTTT.

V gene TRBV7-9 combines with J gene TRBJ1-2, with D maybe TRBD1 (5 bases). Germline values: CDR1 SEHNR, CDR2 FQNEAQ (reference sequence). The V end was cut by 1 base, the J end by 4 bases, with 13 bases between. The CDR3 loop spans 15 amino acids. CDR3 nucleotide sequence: TGTGCCAGCAGCTTAGGTCAGGGTTTTCGCTATGGCTACACCTTC. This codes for CASSLGQGFRYGYTF.

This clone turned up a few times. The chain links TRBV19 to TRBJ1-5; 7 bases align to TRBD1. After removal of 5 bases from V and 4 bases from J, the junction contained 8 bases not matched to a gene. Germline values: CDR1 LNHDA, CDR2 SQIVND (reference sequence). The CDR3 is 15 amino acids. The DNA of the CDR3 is TGTGCCAGTAGTCCCCGGGACAGAGAAAATCAGCCCCAGCATTTT. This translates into CASSPRDRENQPQHF.

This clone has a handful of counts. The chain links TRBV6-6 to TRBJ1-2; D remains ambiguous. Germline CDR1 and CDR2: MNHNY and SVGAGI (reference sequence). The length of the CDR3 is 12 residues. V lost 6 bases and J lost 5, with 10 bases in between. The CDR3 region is CASSTQVYGYTF. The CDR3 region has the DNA TGTGCCAGCAGCACACAAGTGTATGGCTACACCTTC.

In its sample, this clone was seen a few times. CDR3 loop: CASSLAGLSYNEQFF. In DNA, the CDR3 is TGTGCCAGCAGCTTGGCGGGACTCTCCTACAATGAGCAGTTCTTC. This chain joins TRBV5-6 and TRBJ2-1, with D perhaps TRBD2 (6 bases). The ends were cut back, 0 bases at V and 0 bases at J, with 7 bases in the middle. CDR1 and CDR2 from the germline V gene are SGHDT and YYEEEE. This CDR3 comprises 15 residues.

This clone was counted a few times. The CDR3 protein is CASSYAGAGNEKLFF. The CDR3 DNA sequence: TGTGCCAGCAGTTACGCGGGGGCTGGTAATGAAAAACTGTTTTTT. The chain couples TRBV6-5 to TRBJ1-4; the D gene is possibly TRBD1 (6 bases). CDR3 length: 15 amino acids. Trimming cost V 2 bases and J 4 bases, with 11 bases left between them. Germline-derived CDR1 and CDR2 are MNHEY and SVGAGI.

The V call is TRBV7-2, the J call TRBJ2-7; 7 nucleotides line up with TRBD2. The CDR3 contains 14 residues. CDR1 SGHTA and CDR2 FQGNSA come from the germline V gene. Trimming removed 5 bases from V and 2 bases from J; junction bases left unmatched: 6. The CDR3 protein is CASSPQAGPYEQYF. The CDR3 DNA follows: TGTGCCAGCAGCCCACAAGCGGGACCCTACGAGCAGTACTTC.

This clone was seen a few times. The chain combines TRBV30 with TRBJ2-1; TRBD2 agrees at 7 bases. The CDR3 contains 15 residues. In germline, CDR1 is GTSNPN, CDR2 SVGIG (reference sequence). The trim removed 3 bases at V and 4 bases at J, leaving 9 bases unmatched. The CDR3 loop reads CAWRSGEGPYNEQFF. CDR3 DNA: TGTGCCTGGAGATCGGGGGAGGGCCCGTACAATGAGCAGTTCTTC.

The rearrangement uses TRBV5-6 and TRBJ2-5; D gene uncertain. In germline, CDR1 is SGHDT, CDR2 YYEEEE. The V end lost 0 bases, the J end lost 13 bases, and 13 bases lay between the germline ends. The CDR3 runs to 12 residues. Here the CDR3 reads CASSLAFGPAYF. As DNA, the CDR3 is TGTGCCAGCAGCTTGGCCTTTGGCCCCGCGTACTTC. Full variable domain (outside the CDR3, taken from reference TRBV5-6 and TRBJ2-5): DAGVTQSPTHLIKTRGQQVTLRCSPKSGHDTVSWYQQALGQGPQFIFQYYEEEERQRGNFPDRFSGHQFPNYSSELNVNALLLGDSALYLCASSLAFGPAYFGPGTRLLVL.

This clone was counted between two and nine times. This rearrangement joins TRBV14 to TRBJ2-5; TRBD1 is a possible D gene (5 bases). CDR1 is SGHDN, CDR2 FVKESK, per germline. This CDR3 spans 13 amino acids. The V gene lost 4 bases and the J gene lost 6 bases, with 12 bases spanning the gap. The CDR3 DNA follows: TGTGCCAGCAGCCTTAACAGGTTTCAGACCCAGTACTTC. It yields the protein CASSLNRFQTQYF.

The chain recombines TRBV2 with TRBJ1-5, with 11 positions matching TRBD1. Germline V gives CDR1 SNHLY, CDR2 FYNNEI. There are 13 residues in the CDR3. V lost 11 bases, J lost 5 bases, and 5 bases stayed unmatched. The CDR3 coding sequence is TGTGCCGGACAGGGGGCTTTGCATCAGCCCCAGCATTTT. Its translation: CAGQGALHQPQHF.

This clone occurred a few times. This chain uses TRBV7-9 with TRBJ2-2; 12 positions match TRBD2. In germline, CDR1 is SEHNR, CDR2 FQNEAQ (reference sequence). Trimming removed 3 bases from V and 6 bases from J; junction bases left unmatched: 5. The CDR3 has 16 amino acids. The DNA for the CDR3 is TGTGCCAGCAGCTTCAGACTAGCGGGAGCCTCCGGGGAGCTGTTTTTT. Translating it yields CASSFRLAGASGELFF.

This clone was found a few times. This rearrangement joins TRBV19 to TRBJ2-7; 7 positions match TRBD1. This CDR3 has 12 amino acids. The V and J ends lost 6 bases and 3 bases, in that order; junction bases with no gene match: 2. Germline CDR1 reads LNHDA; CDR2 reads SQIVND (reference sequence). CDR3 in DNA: TGTGCCAGTAGGGACAGGAGCTACGAGCAGTACTTC. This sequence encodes CASRDRSYEQYF.

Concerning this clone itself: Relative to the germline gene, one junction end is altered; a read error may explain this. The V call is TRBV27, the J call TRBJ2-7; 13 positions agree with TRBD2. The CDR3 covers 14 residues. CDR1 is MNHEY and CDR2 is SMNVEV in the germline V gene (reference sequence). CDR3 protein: CASSLSGLAGAPHF. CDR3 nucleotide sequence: TGTGCCAGCAGTCTCTCCGGACTAGCGGGAGCCCCGCACTTC.

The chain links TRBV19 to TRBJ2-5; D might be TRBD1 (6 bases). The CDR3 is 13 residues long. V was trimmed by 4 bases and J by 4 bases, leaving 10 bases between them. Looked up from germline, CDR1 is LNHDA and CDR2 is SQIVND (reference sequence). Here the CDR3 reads CASSTRTVETQYF. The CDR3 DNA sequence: TGTGCCAGTAGTACCCGGACAGTAGAGACCCAGTACTTC.

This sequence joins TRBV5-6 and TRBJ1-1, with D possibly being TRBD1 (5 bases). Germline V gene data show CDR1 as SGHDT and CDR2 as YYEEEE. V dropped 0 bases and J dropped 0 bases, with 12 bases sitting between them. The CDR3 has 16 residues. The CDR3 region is CASSLGTGSLNTEAFF. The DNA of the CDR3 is TGTGCCAGCAGCTTGGGAACAGGTTCCCTGAACACTGAAGCTTTCTTT.

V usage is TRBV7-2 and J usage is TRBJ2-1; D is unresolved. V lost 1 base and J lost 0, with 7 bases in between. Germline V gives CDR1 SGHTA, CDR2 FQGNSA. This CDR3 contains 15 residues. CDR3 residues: CASSLGASSYNEQFF. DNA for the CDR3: TGTGCCAGCAGCTTAGGGGCGAGCTCCTACAATGAGCAGTTCTTC.

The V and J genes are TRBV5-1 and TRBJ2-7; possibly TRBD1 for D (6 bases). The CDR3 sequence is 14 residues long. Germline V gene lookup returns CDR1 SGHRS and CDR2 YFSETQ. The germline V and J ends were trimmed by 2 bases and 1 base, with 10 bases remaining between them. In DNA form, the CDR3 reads TGCGCCAGCAGCTTCGGAACAGGGTCCTACGAGCAGTACTTC. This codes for CASSFGTGSYEQYF.

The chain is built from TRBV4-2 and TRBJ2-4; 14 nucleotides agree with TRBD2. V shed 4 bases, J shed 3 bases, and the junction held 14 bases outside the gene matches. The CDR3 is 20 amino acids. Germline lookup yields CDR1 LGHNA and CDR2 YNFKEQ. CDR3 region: CASSLGGTSGGGGGKNIQYF. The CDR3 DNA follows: TGTGCCAGCAGCCTCGGGGGGACTAGCGGGGGCGGTGGCGGCAAAAACATTCAGTACTTC.